The 25 T cell receptor beta chains given below trace back to one sample, sequenced in a study of blood T cell repertoires in COVID-19. Data came from immunoSEQ multiplex PCR; TCRdb stores just in-frame clones and leaves some out. This table has roughly 240,000 clones, approximately 86% appearing once. Input material: peripheral blood. These receptors were collected from a woman aged 60-75 years who had recovered from COVID-19.

The rearrangement links TRBV5-1 to TRBJ2-7; D may be TRBD2 (5 bases). V gave up 4 bases and J gave up 0 bases, with 14 bases separating them. CDR3 length equals 15 residues. Per germline, CDR1 SGHRS and CDR2 YFSETQ. The CDR3 here is CASSIAASSSYEQYF. The CDR3 bases are TGCGCCAGCAGCATCGCCGCTAGCAGCTCCTACGAGCAGTACTTC.

The rearrangement links TRBV5-4 to TRBJ1-3; D gene ambiguous. This CDR3 comprises 17 residues. Trimming cost V 0 bases and J 0 bases, with 13 bases left between them. Germline loops: CDR1 SGHNT, CDR2 YYREEE (reference sequence). CDR3 nucleotide sequence: TGTGCCAGCAGCTTGGGGTTGGGAGGGAGCTCTGGAAACACCATATATTTT. It yields the protein CASSLGLGGSSGNTIYF.

The rearrangement joins TRBV19 to TRBJ1-6; 8 bases agree with TRBD1. The CDR3 contains 15 residues. After removal of 3 bases from V and 6 bases from J, the junction contained 4 bases not matched to a gene. CDR1 is LNHDA and CDR2 is SQIVND in the germline V gene (reference sequence). The CDR3 here is CASSIMGQANSPLHF. The CDR3 coding sequence is TGTGCCAGTAGTATCATGGGACAGGCTAATTCACCCCTCCACTTT.

The chain joins TRBV5-4 to TRBJ2-4; perhaps TRBD1 as D (6 bases). Germline V gene sequence: CDR1 SGHNT, CDR2 YYREEE (reference sequence). The CDR3 loop spans 14 amino acids. The V gene lost 4 bases and the J gene lost 5 bases, with 13 bases spanning the gap. CDR3 coding DNA: TGTGCCAGCAGCCCAGGGGTTCCCCAAAACATTCAGTACTTC. This gives the protein CASSPGVPQNIQYF.

This clone was seen only a few times. The chain links TRBV13 to TRBJ2-1; tentative D call: TRBD2 (5 bases). The V and J ends lost 4 bases and 8 bases respectively, with 9 bases between them. Germline V gene sequence: CDR1 PRHDT, CDR2 FYEKMQ (reference sequence). The CDR3 totals 12 residues. The CDR3 spells CASSYLLDEQFF. CDR3 DNA: TGTGCCAGCAGCTACTTACTAGATGAGCAGTTCTTC.

This clone was seen only once. The rearrangement joins TRBV5-1 to TRBJ2-7; a weak D match, TRBD1 (6 bases). CDR3 size: 15 residues. Germline-derived CDR1 and CDR2 are SGHRS and YFSETQ. V gave up 0 bases and J gave up 4 bases, with 14 bases separating them. The CDR3: CASSLASGAQYEQYF. CDR3 coding DNA: TGCGCCAGCAGCTTGGCCTCAGGGGCCCAGTACGAGCAGTACTTC.

The chain is built from TRBV7-2 and TRBJ2-1; 9 bases align to TRBD2. V lost 1 base to trimming and J lost 8 bases; unmatched junction nucleotides: 3. This CDR3 is 14 amino acids long. Germline V CDR1 and CDR2: SGHTA, FQGNSA. As DNA, the CDR3 is TGTGCCAGCAGCTTAGTTAGCGGGGGTGATGAGCAGTTCTTC. Its protein is CASSLVSGGDEQFF. The whole variable domain, filled in from reference TRBV7-2 and TRBJ2-1, reads GAGVSQSPSNKVTEKGKDVELRCDPISGHTALYWYRQSLGQGLEFLIYFQGNSAPDKSGLPSDRFSAERTGGSVSTLTIQRTQQEDSAVYLCASSLVSGGDEQFFGPGTRLTVL.

This chain's CDR3 is CASSQGLAGGETQYF. The CDR3 DNA reads TGTGCCAGCAGCCAGGGACTAGCGGGTGGAGAGACCCAGTACTTC. This chain links TRBV5-4 with TRBJ2-5; TRBD2 matches 12 bases. The V segment lost 4 bases and the J segment 4 bases; nucleotides outside the gene matches: 5. In germline, CDR1 is SGHNT, CDR2 YYREEE (reference sequence). CDR3 length: 15 amino acids.

The V and J genes are TRBV4-1 and TRBJ2-2, with TRBD2 matching over 10 bases. The germline V gene has CDR1 MGHRA and CDR2 YSYEKL. The length of the CDR3 is 17 residues. Trimming at V came to 1 base and at J to 5 bases, leaving 7 bases not matched to a gene. The CDR3 DNA reads TGCGCCAGCAGCCAAGCTCTAGCGGGGGCCGGAACCGGGGAGCTGTTTTTT. The encoded protein is CASSQALAGAGTGELFF.

The chain has TRBV7-2 and TRBJ1-1; 7 bases map to TRBD1. This CDR3 is built from 14 residues. Trimming removed 7 bases from V and 4 bases from J; junction bases left unmatched: 9. CDR1 is SGHTA, CDR2 FQGNSA, per germline. CDR3 sequence reads: CASNHLSGGTEAFF. The CDR3 DNA reads as TGTGCCAGCAACCATCTGTCAGGGGGCACTGAAGCTTTCTTT.

In its sample, this clone was seen once. This rearrangement joins TRBV9 to TRBJ1-1; maybe TRBD1 (6 bases). CDR3 length: 13 residues. V gave up 3 bases and J gave up 10 bases, with 16 bases separating them. Per the germline V gene, CDR1 is SGDLS and CDR2 is YYNGEE. The CDR3 nucleotides read TGTGCCAGCAGCGACCCAGGGGCGCGAGGAGCTTTCTTT. It is translated as CASSDPGARGAFF.

The chain joins TRBV14 to TRBJ2-7; weak D call: TRBD2 (6 bases). V was clipped by 4 bases and J by 5 bases, with 18 bases between them. The CDR3 runs to 15 residues. The germline gives CDR1 SGHDN, CDR2 FVKESK. The CDR3 reads CASSPSWGGIDEQYF. Here the CDR3 DNA reads TGTGCCAGCAGCCCCTCCTGGGGCGGGATTGACGAGCAGTACTTC. Combining the CDR3 with reference TRBV14 and TRBJ2-7 gives the whole variable domain EAGVTQFPSHSVIEKGQTVTLRCDPISGHDNLYWYRRVMGKEIKFLLHFVKESKQDESGMPNNRFLAERTGGTYSTLKVQPAELEDSGVYFCASSPSWGGIDEQYFGPGTRLTVT.

CDR3 protein: CASSQGTRTEAFF. DNA of the CDR3: TGTGCCAGCAGCCAAGGGACTCGGACTGAAGCTTTCTTT. The chain couples TRBV4-2 to TRBJ1-1; no reliable D call. Germline V gene data show CDR1 as LGHNA and CDR2 as YNFKEQ. The CDR3 is 13 amino acids. V gave up 1 base and J gave up 5 bases, with 8 bases separating them.

The CDR3 DNA follows: TGTGCCAGCAGTGAGGAGGTCATGAACACTGAAGCTTTCTTT. This codes for CASSEEVMNTEAFF. V usage is TRBV6-4 and J usage is TRBJ1-1; D is ambiguous. There are 14 residues in the CDR3. The germline V gene encodes CDR1 MRHNA and CDR2 SNTAGT. The germline V and J ends were trimmed by 3 bases and 0 bases, with 8 bases remaining between them.

In this sample, this clone turned up once. V and J are TRBV3-1 (or the pseudogene TRBV3-2) and TRBJ1-1, with TRBD1 as a possible D gene (5 bases). This CDR3 spans 14 amino acids. Trimming took 6 bases from V and 1 from J, leaving 12 bases between them. Germline V gene lookup returns CDR1 LGHDT and CDR2 YNNKEL (reference sequence). CDR3 in DNA: TGTGCCAGCAGGCCCGGGGGAAAGAACACTGAAGCTTTCTTT. Translated: CASRPGGKNTEAFF.

This clone was recorded once. The J gene is TRBJ1-4, the V gene TRBV7-9, with D perhaps matching TRBD1 (6 bases). The CDR3 sequence is 14 residues long. Germline V gene lookup returns CDR1 SEHNR and CDR2 FQNEAQ (reference sequence). V shed 2 bases and J shed 8 bases, with 12 bases lying between them. The CDR3 region has the DNA TGTGCCAGCAGCTTAACGGCAGGGGTGGAAAAACTGTTTTTT. As protein: CASSLTAGVEKLFF.

This clone was seen once. The chain employs TRBV5-1 and TRBJ1-6, with no clear D. The CDR3 extends over 13 amino acids. The V end was cut by 3 bases, the J end by 8 bases, with 9 bases between. CDR1 and CDR2 from the germline V gene are SGHRS and YFSETQ. Written as DNA, the CDR3 is TGCGCCAGCAGCTCGAGAGCGGATTCACCCCTCCACTTT. Translated, it gives CASSSRADSPLHF.

The chain uses TRBV5-4 and TRBJ1-1; maybe TRBD1 (5 bases). This CDR3 is 16 amino acids long. The germline V gene encodes CDR1 SGHNT and CDR2 YYREEE (reference sequence). Trimming took 3 bases from V and 4 from J, leaving 19 bases between them. The CDR3 nucleotides are TGTGCCAGCAGCTCCGGTCGGGGGTTTGTGGTCACTGAAGCTTTCTTT. Translated: CASSSGRGFVVTEAFF.

The rearrangement links TRBV4-3 to TRBJ2-7; weak D call: TRBD2 (6 bases). Per the germline V gene, CDR1 is LGHNA and CDR2 is YSLEER. Between the trimmed V and J ends, which lost 5 bases and 4 bases, there was a span of 15 bases. The CDR3 is made up of 14 amino acids. Here the CDR3 reads CASSEGQGGYEQYF. The CDR3 DNA follows: TGCGCCAGCAGCGAAGGTCAGGGAGGATACGAGCAGTACTTC.

There are a few counts of this clone. The chain joins TRBV29-1 to TRBJ2-3, with 8 nucleotides matching TRBD1. Looked up from germline, CDR1 is SQVTM and CDR2 is ANQGSEA. Trimming took 5 bases from V and 2 from J; bases not matched to a gene: 6. The CDR3 contains 14 residues. CDR3 residues: CSVPRDRNTDTQYF. The CDR3 coding sequence is TGCAGCGTTCCCCGGGACAGGAACACAGATACGCAGTATTTT.

The CDR3 DNA follows: TGTGCCAGCAGCTTAGGCCTAGCGGGGGGGCAAGATACGCAGTATTTT. It encodes CASSLGLAGGQDTQYF. The J gene is TRBJ2-3, the V gene TRBV13; 12 nucleotides line up with TRBD2. The CDR3 covers 16 residues. V shed 0 bases and J 5 bases; nucleotides not matched to a gene: 3. Germline V gene lookup returns CDR1 PRHDT and CDR2 FYEKMQ (reference sequence). Variable domain in full (rest from reference TRBV13 and TRBJ2-3): AAGVIQSPRHLIKEKRETATLKCYPIPRHDTVYWYQQGPGQDPQFLISFYEKMQSDKGSIPDRFSAQQFSDYHSELNMSSLELGDSALYFCASSLGLAGGQDTQYFGPGTRLTVL.

The chain recombines TRBV10-3 with TRBJ1-5; D call uncertain. With 2 bases removed from V and 2 bases from J, the gap between germline ends came to 7 bases. The germline CDR1 and CDR2 sequences are ENHRY and SYGVKD. There are 14 residues in the CDR3. CDR3: CAISEGQGNQPQHF. The CDR3 DNA follows: TGTGCCATCAGTGAGGGGCAGGGCAATCAGCCCCAGCATTTT.

The genes are TRBV10-3 and TRBJ1-2; 7 bases agree with TRBD1. The V gene end was trimmed by 11 bases and the J gene end by 3 bases; junction bases not matched to a gene: 15. In germline, CDR1 is ENHRY, CDR2 SYGVKD. The CDR3 has 15 residues. CDR3 region: CAGSDGDSRDYGYTF. DNA of the CDR3: TGTGCCGGTTCTGATGGGGACAGCCGGGACTATGGCTACACCTTC.

The gene calls are TRBV28 and TRBJ1-2, with 12 positions matching TRBD1. This CDR3 has 15 amino acids. V was clipped by 4 bases and J by 7 bases; unmatched bases: 7. Germline V lookup: CDR1 MDHEN, CDR2 SYDVKM. CDR3 residues: CASSSPGTGGFGYTF. In DNA, the CDR3 is TGTGCCAGCAGTTCTCCCGGGACAGGGGGCTTTGGCTACACCTTC.

V gene TRBV5-1 combines with J gene TRBJ1-2; D is uncertain. V was trimmed by 0 bases and J by 4 bases, leaving 10 bases between them. Per germline, CDR1 SGHRS and CDR2 YFSETQ. The CDR3 runs 14 residues. The chain's CDR3 is CASSLGVQVYGYTF. The CDR3 region has the DNA TGCGCCAGCAGCTTGGGAGTGCAGGTCTATGGCTACACCTTC.